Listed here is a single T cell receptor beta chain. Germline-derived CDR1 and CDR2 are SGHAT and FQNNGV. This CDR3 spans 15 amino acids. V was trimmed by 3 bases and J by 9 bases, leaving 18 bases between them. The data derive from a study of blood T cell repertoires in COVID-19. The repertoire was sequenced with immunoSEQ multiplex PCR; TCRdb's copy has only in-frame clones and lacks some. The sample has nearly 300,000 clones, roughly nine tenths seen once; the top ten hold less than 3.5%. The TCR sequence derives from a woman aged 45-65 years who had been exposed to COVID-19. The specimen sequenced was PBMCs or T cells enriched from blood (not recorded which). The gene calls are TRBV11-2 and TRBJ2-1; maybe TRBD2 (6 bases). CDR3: CASSLAPHLEGEQFF. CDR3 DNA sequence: TGTGCCAGCAGCTTGGCCCCCCATTTGGAGGGTGAGCAGTTCTTC.